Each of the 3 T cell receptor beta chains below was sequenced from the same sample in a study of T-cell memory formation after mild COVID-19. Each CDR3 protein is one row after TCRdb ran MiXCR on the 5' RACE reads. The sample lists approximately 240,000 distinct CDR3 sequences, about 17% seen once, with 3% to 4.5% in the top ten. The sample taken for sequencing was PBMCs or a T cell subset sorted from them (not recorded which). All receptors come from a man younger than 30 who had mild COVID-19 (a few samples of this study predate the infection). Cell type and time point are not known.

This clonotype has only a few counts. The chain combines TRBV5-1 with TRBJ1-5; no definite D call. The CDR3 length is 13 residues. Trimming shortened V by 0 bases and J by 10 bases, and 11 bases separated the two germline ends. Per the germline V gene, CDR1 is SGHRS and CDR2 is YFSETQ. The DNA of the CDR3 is TGCGCCAGCAGCTTGGCCGAAGGGCATCCCCAGCATTTT. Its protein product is CASSLAEGHPQHF. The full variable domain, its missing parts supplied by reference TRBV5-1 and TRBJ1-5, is KAGVTQTPRYLIKTRGQQVTLSCSPISGHRSVSWYQQTPGQGLQFLFEYFSETQRNKGNFPGRFSGRQFSNSRSEMNVSTLELGDSALYLCASSLAEGHPQHFGDGTRLSIL.

Written as DNA, the CDR3 is TGTGCCAGCAGCTTGAGTGTTTGGGGTGTGCAAGGGAACTATGGCTACACCTTC. It is translated as CASSLSVWGVQGNYGYTF. The V and J genes are TRBV7-2 and TRBJ1-2; unclear D gene. The CDR3 contains 18 residues. Germline CDR1 reads SGHTA; CDR2 reads FQGNSA. V gave up 3 bases and J gave up 2 bases, with 22 bases separating them.

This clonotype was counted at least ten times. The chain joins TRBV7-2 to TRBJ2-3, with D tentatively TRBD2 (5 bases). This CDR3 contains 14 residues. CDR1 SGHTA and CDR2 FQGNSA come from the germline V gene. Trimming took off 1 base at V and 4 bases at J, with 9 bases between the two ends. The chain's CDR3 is CASSLVIGADTQYF. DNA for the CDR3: TGTGCCAGCAGCTTAGTTATCGGGGCAGATACGCAGTATTTT.